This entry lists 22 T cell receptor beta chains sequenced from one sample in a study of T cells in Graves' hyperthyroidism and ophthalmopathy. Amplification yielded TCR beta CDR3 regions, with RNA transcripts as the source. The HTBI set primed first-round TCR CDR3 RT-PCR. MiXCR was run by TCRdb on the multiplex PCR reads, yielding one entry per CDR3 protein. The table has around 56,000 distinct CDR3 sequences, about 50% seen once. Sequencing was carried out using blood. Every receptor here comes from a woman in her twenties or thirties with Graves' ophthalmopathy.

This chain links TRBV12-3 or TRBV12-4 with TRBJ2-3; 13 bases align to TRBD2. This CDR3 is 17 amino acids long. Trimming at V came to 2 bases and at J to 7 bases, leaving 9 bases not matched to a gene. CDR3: CASSLNRTSGSANTQYF. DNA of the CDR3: TGTGCCAGCAGTTTAAATAGGACTAGCGGGAGTGCCAATACGCAGTATTTT.

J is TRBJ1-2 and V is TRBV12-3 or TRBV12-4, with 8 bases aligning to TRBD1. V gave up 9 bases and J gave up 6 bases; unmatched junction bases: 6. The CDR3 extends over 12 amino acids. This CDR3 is CASYGQGNGYTF. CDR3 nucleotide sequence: TGTGCCAGTTATGGACAGGGCAATGGCTACACCTTC.

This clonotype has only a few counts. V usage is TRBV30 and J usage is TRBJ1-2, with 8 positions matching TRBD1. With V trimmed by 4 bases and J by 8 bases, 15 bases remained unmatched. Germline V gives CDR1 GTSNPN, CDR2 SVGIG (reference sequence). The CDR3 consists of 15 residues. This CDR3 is CAWIFKGQGSEGYTF. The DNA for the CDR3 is TGTGCCTGGATCTTCAAAGGACAGGGTTCGGAAGGCTACACCTTC.

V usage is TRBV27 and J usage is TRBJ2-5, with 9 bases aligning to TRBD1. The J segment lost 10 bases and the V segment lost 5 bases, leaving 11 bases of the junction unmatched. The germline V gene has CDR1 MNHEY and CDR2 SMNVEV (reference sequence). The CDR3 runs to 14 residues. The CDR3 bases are TGTGCCAGCAGTCCATCCTGGACAGGGGCGAACCAGTACTTC. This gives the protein CASSPSWTGANQYF.

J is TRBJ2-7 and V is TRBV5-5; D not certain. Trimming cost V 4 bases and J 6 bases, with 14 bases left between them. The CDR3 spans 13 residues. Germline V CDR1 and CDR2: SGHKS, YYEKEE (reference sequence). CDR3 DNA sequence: TGTGCCAGCAGCCAAACGGTGCGCGCCGAGCAGTACTTC. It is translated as CASSQTVRAEQYF.

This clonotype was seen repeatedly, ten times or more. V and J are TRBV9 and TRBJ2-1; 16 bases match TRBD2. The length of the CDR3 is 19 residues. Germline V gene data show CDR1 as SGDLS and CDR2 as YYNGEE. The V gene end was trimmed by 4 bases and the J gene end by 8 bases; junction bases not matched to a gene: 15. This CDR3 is CASSSGGGTSGRAGDEQFF. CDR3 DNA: TGTGCCAGCAGCTCTGGGGGGGGGACTAGCGGGAGGGCGGGCGATGAGCAGTTCTTC.

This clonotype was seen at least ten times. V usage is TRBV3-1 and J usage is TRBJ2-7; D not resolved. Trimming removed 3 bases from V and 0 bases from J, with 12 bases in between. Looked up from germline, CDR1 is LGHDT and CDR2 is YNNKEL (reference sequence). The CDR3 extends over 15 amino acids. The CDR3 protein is CASSHDGPSSYEQYF. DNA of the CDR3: TGTGCCAGCAGCCATGACGGGCCAAGCTCCTACGAGCAGTACTTC.

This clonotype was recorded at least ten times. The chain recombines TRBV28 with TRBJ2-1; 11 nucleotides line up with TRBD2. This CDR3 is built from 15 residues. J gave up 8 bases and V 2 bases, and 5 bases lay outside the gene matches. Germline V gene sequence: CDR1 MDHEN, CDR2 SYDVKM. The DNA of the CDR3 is TGTGCCAGCAGTTTAACTAGCGGGAGTGCAGATGAGCAGTTCTTC. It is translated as CASSLTSGSADEQFF.

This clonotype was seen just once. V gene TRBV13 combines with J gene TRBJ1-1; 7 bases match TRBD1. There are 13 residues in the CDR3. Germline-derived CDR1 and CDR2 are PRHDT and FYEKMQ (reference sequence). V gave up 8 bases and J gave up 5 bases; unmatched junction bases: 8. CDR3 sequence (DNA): TGTGCCAGCCCAGGGGGAGGAGAGACTGAAGCTTTCTTT. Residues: CASPGGGETEAFF.

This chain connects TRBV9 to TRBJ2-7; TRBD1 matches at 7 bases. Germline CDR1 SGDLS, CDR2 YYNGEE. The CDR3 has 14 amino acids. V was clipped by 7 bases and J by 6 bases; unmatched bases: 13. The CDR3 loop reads CASSPRTGTCEQYF. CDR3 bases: TGTGCCAGCTCACCGCGGACAGGAACCTGCGAGCAGTACTTC.

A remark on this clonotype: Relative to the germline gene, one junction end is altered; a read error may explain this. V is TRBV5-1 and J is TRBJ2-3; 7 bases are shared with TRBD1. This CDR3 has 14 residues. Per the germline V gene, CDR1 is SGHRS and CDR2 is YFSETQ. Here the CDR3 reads CASSLGQSVDTQYF. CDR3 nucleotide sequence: TGTGCCAGCAGCTTGGGACAGTCGGTCGATACGCAGTATTTT.

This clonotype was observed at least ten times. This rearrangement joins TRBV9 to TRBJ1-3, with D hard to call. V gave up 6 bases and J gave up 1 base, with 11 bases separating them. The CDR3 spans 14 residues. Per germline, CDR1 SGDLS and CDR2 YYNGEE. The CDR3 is CASTLGRSGNTIYF. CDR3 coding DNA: TGTGCCAGCACACTCGGCAGGTCTGGAAACACCATATATTTT.

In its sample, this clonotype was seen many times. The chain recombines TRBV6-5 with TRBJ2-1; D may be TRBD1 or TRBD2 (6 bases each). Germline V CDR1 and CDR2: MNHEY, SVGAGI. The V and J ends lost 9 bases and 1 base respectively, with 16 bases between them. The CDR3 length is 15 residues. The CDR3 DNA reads TGTGCCAGTATGGGGGGCGCGGGGTCCTACAATGAGCAGTTCTTC. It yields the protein CASMGGAGSYNEQFF.

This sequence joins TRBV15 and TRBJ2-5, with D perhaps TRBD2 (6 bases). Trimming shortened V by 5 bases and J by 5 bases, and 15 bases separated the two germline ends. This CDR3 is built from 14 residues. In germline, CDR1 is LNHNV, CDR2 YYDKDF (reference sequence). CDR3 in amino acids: CATSGRDWRETQYF. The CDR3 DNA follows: TGTGCCACCAGCGGTAGGGACTGGCGGGAGACCCAGTACTTC. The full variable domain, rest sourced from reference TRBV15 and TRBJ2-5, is DAMVIQNPRYQVTQFGKPVTLSCSQTLNHNVMYWYQQKSSQAPKLLFHYYDKDFNNEADTPDNFQSRRPNTSFCFLDIRSPGLGDTAMYLCATSGRDWRETQYFGPGTRLLVL.

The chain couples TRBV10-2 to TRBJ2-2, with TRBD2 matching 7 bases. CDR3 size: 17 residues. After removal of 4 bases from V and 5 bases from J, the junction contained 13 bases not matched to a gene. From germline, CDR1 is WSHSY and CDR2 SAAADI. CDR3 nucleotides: TGCGCCAGCAGTGCTTTCCGGACTAGTATAGGTACCGGGGAGCTGTTTTTT. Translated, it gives CASSAFRTSIGTGELFF.

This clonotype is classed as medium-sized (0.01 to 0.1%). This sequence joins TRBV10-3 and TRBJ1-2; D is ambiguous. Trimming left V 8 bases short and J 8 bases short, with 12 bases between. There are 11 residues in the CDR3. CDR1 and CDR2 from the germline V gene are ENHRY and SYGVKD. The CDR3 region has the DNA TGTGCCATCCTCGAGGCCGGCGGCTACACCTTC. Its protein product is CAILEAGGYTF.

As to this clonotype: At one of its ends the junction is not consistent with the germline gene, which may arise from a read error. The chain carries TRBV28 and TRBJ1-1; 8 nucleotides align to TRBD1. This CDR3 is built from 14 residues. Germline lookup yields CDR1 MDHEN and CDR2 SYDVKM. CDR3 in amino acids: CASSPPGGNTEAFF. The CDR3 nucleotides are TGTGCCAGCAGCCCTCCAGGGGGCAACACGGAAGCTTTCTTT.

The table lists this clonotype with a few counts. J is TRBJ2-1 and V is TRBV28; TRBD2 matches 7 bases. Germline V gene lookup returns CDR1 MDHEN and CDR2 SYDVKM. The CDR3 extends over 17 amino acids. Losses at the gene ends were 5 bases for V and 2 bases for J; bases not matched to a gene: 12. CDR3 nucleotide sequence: TGTGCCAGCAGTCCCCGTTTGGGGACTACCGCCTACAATGAGCAGTTCTTC. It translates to CASSPRLGTTAYNEQFF. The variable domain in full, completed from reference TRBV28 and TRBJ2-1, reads DVKVTQSSRYLVKRTGEKVFLECVQDMDHENMFWYRQDPGLGLRLIYFSYDVKMKEKGDIPEGYSVSREKKERFSLILESASTNQTSMYLCASSPRLGTTAYNEQFFGPGTRLTVL.

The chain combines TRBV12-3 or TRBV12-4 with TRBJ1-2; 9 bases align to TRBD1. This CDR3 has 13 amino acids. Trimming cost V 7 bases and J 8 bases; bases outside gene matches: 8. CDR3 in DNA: TGTGCCAGCACCGCCGGGACAGGGAAGGGCTACACCTTC. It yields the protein CASTAGTGKGYTF.

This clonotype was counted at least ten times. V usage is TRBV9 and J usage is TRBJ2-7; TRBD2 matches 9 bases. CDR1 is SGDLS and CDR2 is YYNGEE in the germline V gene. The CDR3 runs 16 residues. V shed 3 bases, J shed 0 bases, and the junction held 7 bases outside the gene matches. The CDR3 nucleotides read TGTGCCAGCAGCGCCCGTAGCGGGAGTACCTCCTACGAGCAGTACTTC. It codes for CASSARSGSTSYEQYF.

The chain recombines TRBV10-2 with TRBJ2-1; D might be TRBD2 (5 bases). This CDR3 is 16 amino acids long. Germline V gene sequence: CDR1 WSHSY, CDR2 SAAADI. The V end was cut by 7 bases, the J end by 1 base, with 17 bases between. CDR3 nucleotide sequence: TGCGCCAGCAAACCGGACTCCGGGTTTTCCTACAATGAGCAGTTCTTC. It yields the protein CASKPDSGFSYNEQFF.

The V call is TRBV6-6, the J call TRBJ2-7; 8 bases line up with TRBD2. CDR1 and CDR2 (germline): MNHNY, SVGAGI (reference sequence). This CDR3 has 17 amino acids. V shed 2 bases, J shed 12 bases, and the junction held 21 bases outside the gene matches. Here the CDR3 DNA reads TGTGCCAGCAGTTACCCAGCGGGAGTCACAGATACGCAGGTTCTGTACTTC. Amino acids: CASSYPAGVTDTQVLYF.